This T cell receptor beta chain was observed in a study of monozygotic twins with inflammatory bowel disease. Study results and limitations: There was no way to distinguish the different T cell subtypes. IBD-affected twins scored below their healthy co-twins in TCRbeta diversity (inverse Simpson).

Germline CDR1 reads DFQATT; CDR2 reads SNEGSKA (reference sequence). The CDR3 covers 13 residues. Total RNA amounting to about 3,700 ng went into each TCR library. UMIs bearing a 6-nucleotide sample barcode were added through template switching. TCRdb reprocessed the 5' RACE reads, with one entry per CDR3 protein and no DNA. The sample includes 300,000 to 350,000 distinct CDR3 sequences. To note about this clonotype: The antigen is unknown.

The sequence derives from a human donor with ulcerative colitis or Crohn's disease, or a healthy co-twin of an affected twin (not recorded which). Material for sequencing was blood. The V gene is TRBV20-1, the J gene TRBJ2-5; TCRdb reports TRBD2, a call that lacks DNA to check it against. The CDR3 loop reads CSGELAGRETQYF.